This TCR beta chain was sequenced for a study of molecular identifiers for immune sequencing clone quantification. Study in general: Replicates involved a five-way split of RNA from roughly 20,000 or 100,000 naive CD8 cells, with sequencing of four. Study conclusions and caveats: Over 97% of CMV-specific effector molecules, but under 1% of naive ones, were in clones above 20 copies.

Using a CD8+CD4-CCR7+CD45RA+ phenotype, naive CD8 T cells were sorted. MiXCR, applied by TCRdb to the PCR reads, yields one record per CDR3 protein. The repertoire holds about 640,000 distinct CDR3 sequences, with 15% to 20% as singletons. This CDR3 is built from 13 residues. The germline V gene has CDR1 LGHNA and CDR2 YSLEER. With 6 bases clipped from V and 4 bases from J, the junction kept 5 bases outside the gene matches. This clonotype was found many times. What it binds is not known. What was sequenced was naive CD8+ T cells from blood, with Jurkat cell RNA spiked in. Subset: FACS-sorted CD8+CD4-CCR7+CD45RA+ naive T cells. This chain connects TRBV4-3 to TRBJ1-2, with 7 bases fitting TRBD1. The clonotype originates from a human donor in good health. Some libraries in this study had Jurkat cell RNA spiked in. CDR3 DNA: TGCGCCAGCAGTCACAGGGGCGGCTATGGCTACACCTTC. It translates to CASSHRGGYGYTF.